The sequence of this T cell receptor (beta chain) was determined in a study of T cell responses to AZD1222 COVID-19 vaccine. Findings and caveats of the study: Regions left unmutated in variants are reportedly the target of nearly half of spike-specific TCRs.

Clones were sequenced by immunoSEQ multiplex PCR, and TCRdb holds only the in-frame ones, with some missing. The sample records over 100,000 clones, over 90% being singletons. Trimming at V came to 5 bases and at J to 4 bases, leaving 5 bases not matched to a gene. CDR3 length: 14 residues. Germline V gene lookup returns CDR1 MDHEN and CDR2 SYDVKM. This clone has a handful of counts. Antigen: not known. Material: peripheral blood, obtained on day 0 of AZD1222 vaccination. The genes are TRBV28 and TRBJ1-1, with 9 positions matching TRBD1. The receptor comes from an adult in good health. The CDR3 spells CASSAQTGGTEAFF. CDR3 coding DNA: TGTGCCAGCAGTGCCCAGACAGGGGGCACTGAAGCTTTCTTT.